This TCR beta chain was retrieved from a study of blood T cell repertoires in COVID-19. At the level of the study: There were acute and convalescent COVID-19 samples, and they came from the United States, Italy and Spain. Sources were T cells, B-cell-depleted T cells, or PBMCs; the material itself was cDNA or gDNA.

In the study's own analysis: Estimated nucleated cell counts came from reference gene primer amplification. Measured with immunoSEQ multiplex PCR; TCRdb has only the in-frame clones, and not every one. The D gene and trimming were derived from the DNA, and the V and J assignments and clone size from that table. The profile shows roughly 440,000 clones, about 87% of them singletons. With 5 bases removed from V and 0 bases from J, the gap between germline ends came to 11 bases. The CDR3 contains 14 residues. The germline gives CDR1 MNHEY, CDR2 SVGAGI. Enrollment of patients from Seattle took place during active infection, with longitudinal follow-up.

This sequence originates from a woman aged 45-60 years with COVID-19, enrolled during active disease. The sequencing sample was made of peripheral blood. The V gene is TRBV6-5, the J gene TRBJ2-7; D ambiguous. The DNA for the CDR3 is TGTGCCAGCAGTCTGGAGCAACTCTCCTACGAGCAGTACTTC. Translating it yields CASSLEQLSYEQYF.